The 14 T cell receptor beta chains in this list originate from one sample, sequenced in a study of blood T cell repertoires in COVID-19 (dated by TCRdb to about 2020). The library came from the immunoSEQ multiplex PCR assay. In TCRdb, the immuneACCESS table is reduced to in-frame sequences with V and J assigned. These tables do not hold every clone; where another copy was compared, an unresolved V gene accounts for under half, and the others remain unexplained. The sample table holds about 200,000 clones, of which about 87% were seen once. The ten top clones hold 3% to 3.5% of the sample. The sequenced sample was peripheral blood. These receptors originate from a man between 60 and 75 years old with acute or convalescent COVID-19.

The V gene is TRBV3-1 (or the pseudogene TRBV3-2), the J gene TRBJ2-2; 7 bases match TRBD1. Germline CDR1 and CDR2: LGHDT and YNNKEL (reference sequence). The ends lost 3 bases at V and 4 bases at J; junction bases unmatched: 11. The CDR3 consists of 17 residues. In nucleotides, the CDR3 is TGTGCCAGCAGCCAGGTTACCGGGACAGTGAGCACCGGGGAGCTGTTTTTT. It specifies CASSQVTGTVSTGELFF.

The chain employs TRBV9 and TRBJ1-2; D unresolved. The V end was cut by 2 bases, the J end by 1 base, with 6 bases between. Germline values: CDR1 SGDLS, CDR2 YYNGEE. The CDR3 runs to 13 residues. CDR3 in amino acids: CASSVGDNYGYTF. CDR3 nucleotide sequence: TGTGCCAGCAGCGTTGGAGATAACTATGGCTACACCTTC.

The rearrangement joins TRBV29-1 to TRBJ1-5, with TRBD1 as a possible D gene (6 bases). The CDR3 runs 13 residues. Germline V gene lookup returns CDR1 SQVTM and CDR2 ANQGSEA. V lost 6 bases, J lost 4 bases, and 13 bases lay in between. The CDR3 bases are TGCAGCGTAGGCGCAGGGGCAAATCAGCCCCAGCATTTT. Its protein is CSVGAGANQPQHF.

The rearrangement uses TRBV19 and TRBJ1-4, with 11 bases aligning to TRBD1. V lost 6 bases and J lost 12; bases outside the gene matches: 6. The CDR3 contains 13 residues. CDR1 and CDR2 (germline): LNHDA, SQIVND (reference sequence). The CDR3 DNA is TGTGCCAGTAGCGTGGACAGGGGGCGACAACTGTTTTTT. Translation gives CASSVDRGRQLFF.

The V call is TRBV28, the J call TRBJ1-1; D perhaps matches TRBD1 (5 bases). The germline V gene has CDR1 MDHEN and CDR2 SYDVKM. The V and J ends lost 7 bases and 5 bases respectively, with 8 bases between them. CDR3 length equals 11 residues. The CDR3 DNA follows: TGTGCCAGCACAGGGCAGACTGAAGCTTTCTTT. Protein product: CASTGQTEAFF. The variable domain in full, with the rest retrieved from reference TRBV28 and TRBJ1-1, is DVKVTQSSRYLVKRTGEKVFLECVQDMDHENMFWYRQDPGLGLRLIYFSYDVKMKEKGDIPEGYSVSREKKERFSLILESASTNQTSMYLCASTGQTEAFFGQGTRLTVV.

This rearrangement joins TRBV3-1 (or the pseudogene TRBV3-2) to TRBJ1-2; 9 bases map to TRBD1. The CDR3 is 18 amino acids. Trimming at V came to 0 bases and at J to 4 bases, leaving 12 bases not matched to a gene. CDR1 is LGHDT and CDR2 is YNNKEL in the germline V gene (reference sequence). In nucleotides, the CDR3 is TGTGCCAGCAGCCAAGATCTTATTCAGGGACAGGGTACCTATGGCTACACCTTC. Amino acids: CASSQDLIQGQGTYGYTF.

The chain uses TRBV6-6 and TRBJ1-6; D is possibly TRBD1 (5 bases). CDR3 length equals 16 residues. Trimming shortened V by 7 bases and J by 4 bases, and 17 bases separated the two germline ends. Looked up from germline, CDR1 is MNHNY and CDR2 is SVGAGI (reference sequence). CDR3 protein: CASTPEGFPYNSPLHF. The DNA for the CDR3 is TGTGCCAGCACCCCGGAGGGGTTCCCTTATAATTCACCCCTCCACTTT.

This chain uses TRBV10-1 with TRBJ1-4; TRBD1 might be the D (6 bases). There are 14 residues in the CDR3. The germline CDR1 and CDR2 sequences are WNHNN and SYGVQD (reference sequence). Trimming stripped 2 bases from V and 8 bases from J, with 12 bases between. The CDR3, as DNA: TGCGCCAGCAGTGAGGGCCCGAGGGGGGAAAAACTGTTTTTT. Amino acid sequence: CASSEGPRGEKLFF.

The chain couples TRBV19 to TRBJ2-3; 9 nucleotides match TRBD1. The CDR3 has 17 residues. CDR1 is LNHDA, CDR2 SQIVND, per germline (reference sequence). Losses at the gene ends were 3 bases for V and 4 bases for J; bases not matched to a gene: 11. In nucleotides, the CDR3 is TGTGCCAGTAGTATTTCCACCGGGACAGGGAAGGCAGATACGCAGTATTTT. Encoded protein: CASSISTGTGKADTQYF. Variable domain in full (rest from reference TRBV19 and TRBJ2-3): DGGITQSPKYLFRKEGQNVTLSCEQNLNHDAMYWYRQDPGQGLRLIYYSQIVNDFQKGDIAEGYSVSREKKESFPLTVTSAQKNPTAFYLCASSISTGTGKADTQYFGPGTRLTVL.

The chain carries TRBV19 and TRBJ2-1; the match to TRBD2 covers 15 bases. This CDR3 has 17 residues. Germline lookup yields CDR1 LNHDA and CDR2 SQIVND (reference sequence). V trimming: 0 bases; J trimming: 10 bases; junction bases outside the gene matches: 7. CDR3 amino acids: CASSIDRTSGGAGEQFF. CDR3 bases: TGTGCCAGTAGTATAGATCGGACTAGCGGGGGGGCCGGGGAGCAGTTCTTC.

This rearrangement joins TRBV5-6 to TRBJ2-1; TRBD2 agrees at 7 bases. The CDR3 contains 14 residues. V was pared by 0 bases and J by 5 bases, with 2 bases of the junction left unmatched. Germline V gene data show CDR1 as SGHDT and CDR2 as YYEEEE. The CDR3 region is CASSLGLANNEQFF. CDR3 DNA: TGTGCCAGCAGCTTGGGACTAGCCAACAATGAGCAGTTCTTC.

The chain carries TRBV10-3 and TRBJ1-6, with D tentatively TRBD1 (6 bases). Germline V gives CDR1 ENHRY, CDR2 SYGVKD. Trimming took off 6 bases at V and 7 bases at J, with 13 bases between the two ends. The CDR3 runs 14 residues. This CDR3 is CAIRGQGNNSPLHF. The CDR3 nucleotides are TGTGCCATCAGAGGGCAGGGGAACAATTCACCCCTCCACTTT.

The rearrangement joins TRBV6-1 to TRBJ2-7; 10 bases match TRBD1. J was trimmed by 4 bases and V by 4 bases; bases with no gene match: 10. The CDR3 is 16 residues long. Germline CDR1 MNHNS, CDR2 SASEGT. The CDR3 bases are TGTGCCAGCAGTGCCCTCGGGACAGGGGTTTCTTACGAGCAGTACTTC. Translated: CASSALGTGVSYEQYF.

This clone was detected a few times. J is TRBJ1-2 and V is TRBV5-4; D gene uncertain. Deletions cut 2 bases from V and 4 bases from J, with 9 bases between. Looked up from germline, CDR1 is SGHNT and CDR2 is YYREEE (reference sequence). The CDR3 covers 13 residues. Here the CDR3 reads CASSFSGRYGYTF. The CDR3 nucleotides read TGTGCCAGCAGCTTTTCAGGCCGCTATGGCTACACCTTC.